These T cell receptor beta chains were read from a single sample in a study of T cell responses to AZD1222 COVID-19 vaccine. Clones were sequenced by immunoSEQ multiplex PCR, and TCRdb holds only the in-frame ones, with some missing. The top ten hold roughly 10% of the sample, which has 100,000 to 150,000 clones, around 89% seen once. The sample consisted of peripheral blood, taken on day 0 of MenACWY control vaccination. These receptors originate from an adult in good health. CDR3s include the opening cysteine and the closing phenylalanine or tryptophan. The D gene is left open where the match is weak.

d_call	j_call	v_call	cdr3_aa
TRBD2	TRBJ2-1	TRBV24-1	CATSDLRPAGGGSNEQFF
NA	TRBJ1-2	TRBV6-2/TRBV6-3	CASSYIDYRDYGYTF
TRBD1	TRBJ1-2	TRBV25-1	CASSGDRGHYGYTF
NA	TRBJ1-1	TRBV11-2	CASTSTGNTEAFF
TRBD2	TRBJ2-1	TRBV5-6	CASSLVVSGRADNEQFF
TRBD2	TRBJ2-3	TRBV24-1	CATRGGGGSIFTDTQYF
NA	TRBJ1-2	TRBV12-3/TRBV12-4	CASSLLGNAGYTF
NA	TRBJ1-1	TRBV5-6	CATYPWSGGDTEAFF
TRBD1	TRBJ2-1	TRBV6-5	CASRTGQGSNEQFF
NA	TRBJ1-6	TRBV7-9	CASSLAPRGDNSPLHF
NA	TRBJ2-1	TRBV2	CASSESAKGEQFF
NA	TRBJ1-2	TRBV10-3	CAISRDVGANYGYTF
NA	TRBJ1-2	TRBV3-1/TRBV3-2	CASSYGTTARGYTF
NA	TRBJ1-2	TRBV5-1	CASSLVSGADYGYTF